Listed below are T cell receptor beta chains from one sample, sequenced in a study of T cell responses to AZD1222 COVID-19 vaccine. Assay: immunoSEQ multiplex PCR; the TCRdb copy retains only in-frame clones and omits some. The sample has tens of thousands of clones, roughly 92% seen once. The specimen was peripheral blood, collected 28 days after the second AZD1222 dose. Receptor source: an adult who received the AZD1222 COVID-19 vaccine. The CDR3 runs from the conserved cysteine through the conserved F or W. The D gene is left open where the match is weak. Where a row states a size, it is once, few, many or the class of an expanded clone; other rows omit it.

NA TRBJ1-5 NA TRBV4-3 CASSQDSNQPQHF
NA TRBJ1-2 NA TRBV6-5 CASSLGGYGYTF
NA TRBJ2-3 NA TRBV6-1 CASSEGGPTDTQYF
TRBD2 TRBJ2-3 NA TRBV4-2 CASSQDLAGGLTDTQYF
TRBD2 TRBJ2-7 NA TRBV7-2 CASSSPGGGKFYEQYF
NA TRBJ2-7 NA TRBV12-3/TRBV12-4 CASSLAPLEQYF
NA TRBJ1-1 NA TRBV6-1 CASSEGVGRTEAFF
NA TRBJ1-4 NA TRBV6-5 CASGLDSATNEKLFF
NA TRBJ1-2 NA TRBV5-1 CASSNLGGPYGYTF
NA TRBJ2-7 NA TRBV30 CAWRDPRGVRYEQYF
NA TRBJ2-7 NA TRBV28 CASSSQGGTLTTEYF
TRBD1 TRBJ1-5 NA TRBV5-5 CASSLEGTGGRPQHF
NA TRBJ1-6 NA TRBV5-1 CASSFEGAYNSPLHF
TRBD2 TRBJ2-5 NA TRBV19 CASSSRGTSGAPRETQYF
TRBD1 TRBJ1-6 NA TRBV11-2 CASSLDRRNSPLHF
TRBD1 TRBJ1-2 once TRBV7-9 CASSFGQEGGYTF
TRBD2 TRBJ2-5 NA TRBV3-1/TRBV3-2 CASSQGLAGRQETQYF
NA TRBJ2-1 NA TRBV30 CAWTGDRYNEQFF
NA TRBJ1-2 NA TRBV6-4 CASSSGPSLGGYTF
NA TRBJ1-5 NA TRBV2 CASSETGTSGSNQPQHF
NA TRBJ2-5 NA TRBV11-3 CASSLGGVVETQYF
NA TRBJ1-5 NA TRBV6-5 CASQQLYSNQPQHF